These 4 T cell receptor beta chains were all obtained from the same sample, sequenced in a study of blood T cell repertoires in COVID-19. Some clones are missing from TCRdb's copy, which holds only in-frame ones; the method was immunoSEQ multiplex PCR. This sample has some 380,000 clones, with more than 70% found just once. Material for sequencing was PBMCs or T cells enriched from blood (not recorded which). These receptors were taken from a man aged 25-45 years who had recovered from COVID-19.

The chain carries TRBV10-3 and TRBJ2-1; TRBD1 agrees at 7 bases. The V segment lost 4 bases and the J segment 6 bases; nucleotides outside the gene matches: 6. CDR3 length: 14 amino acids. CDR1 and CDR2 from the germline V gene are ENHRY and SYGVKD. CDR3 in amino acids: CAISASGTANEQFF. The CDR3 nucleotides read TGTGCCATCAGTGCCTCCGGGACAGCCAATGAGCAGTTCTTC.

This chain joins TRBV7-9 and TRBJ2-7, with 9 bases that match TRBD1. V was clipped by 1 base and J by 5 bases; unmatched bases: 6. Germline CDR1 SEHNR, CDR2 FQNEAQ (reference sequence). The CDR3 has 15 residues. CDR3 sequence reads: CASSLGRDRAHEQYF. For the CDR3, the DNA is TGTGCCAGCAGCTTAGGGCGGGACAGGGCCCACGAGCAGTACTTC. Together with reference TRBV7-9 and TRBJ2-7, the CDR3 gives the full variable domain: DTGVSQNPRHKITKRGQNVTFRCDPISEHNRLYWYRQTLGQGPEFLTYFQNEAQLEKSRLLSDRFSAERPKGSFSTLEIQRTEQGDSAMYLCASSLGRDRAHEQYFGPGTRLTVT.

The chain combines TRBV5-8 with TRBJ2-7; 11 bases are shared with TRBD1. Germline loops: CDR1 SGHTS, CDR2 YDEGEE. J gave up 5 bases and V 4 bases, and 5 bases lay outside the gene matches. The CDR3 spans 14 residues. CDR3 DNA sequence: TGTGCCAGCAGCGACGGACAGGGGGCCCACGAGCAGTACTTC. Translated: CASSDGQGAHEQYF.

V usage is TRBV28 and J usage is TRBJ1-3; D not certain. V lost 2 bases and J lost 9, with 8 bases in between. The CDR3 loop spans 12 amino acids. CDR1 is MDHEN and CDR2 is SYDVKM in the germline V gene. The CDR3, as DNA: TGTGCCAGCAGTTTACCCCCGAGCACCATATATTTT. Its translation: CASSLPPSTIYF.